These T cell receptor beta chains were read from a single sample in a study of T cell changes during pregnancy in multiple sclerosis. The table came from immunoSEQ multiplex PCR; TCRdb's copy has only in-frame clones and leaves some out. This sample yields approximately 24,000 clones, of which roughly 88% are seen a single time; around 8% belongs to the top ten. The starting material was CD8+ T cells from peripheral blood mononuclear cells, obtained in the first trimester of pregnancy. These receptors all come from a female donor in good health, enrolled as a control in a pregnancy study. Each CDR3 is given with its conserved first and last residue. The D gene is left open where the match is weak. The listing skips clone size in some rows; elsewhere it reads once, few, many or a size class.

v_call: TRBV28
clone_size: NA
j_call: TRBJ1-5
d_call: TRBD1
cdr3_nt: TGTGCCAGCAGACCGGGACAGAGCAATCAGCCCCAGCATTTT
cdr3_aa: CASRPGQSNQPQHF

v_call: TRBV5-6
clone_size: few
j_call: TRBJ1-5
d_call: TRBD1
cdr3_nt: TGTGCCAGCAGCTTGTGGTGGGACAGGGTACGGCCCCAGCATTTT
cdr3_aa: CASSLWWDRVRPQHF

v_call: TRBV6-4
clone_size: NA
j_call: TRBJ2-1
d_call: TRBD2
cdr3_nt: TGTGCCAGCAGTGACTCTAGCGGGGCCAATGAGCAGTTCTTC
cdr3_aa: CASSDSSGANEQFF

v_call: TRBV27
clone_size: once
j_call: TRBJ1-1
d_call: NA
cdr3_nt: TGTGCCAGCAGTCCGCTACCCCATTTATTCTCTTCGGGAGGGGGTTACACTGAAGCTTTCTTT
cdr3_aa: CASSPLPHLFSSGGGYTEAFF

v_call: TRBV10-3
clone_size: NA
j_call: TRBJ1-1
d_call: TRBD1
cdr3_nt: TGTGCCATCAGTGAGGGACAGGGAAACACTGAAGCTTTCTTT
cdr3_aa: CAISEGQGNTEAFF

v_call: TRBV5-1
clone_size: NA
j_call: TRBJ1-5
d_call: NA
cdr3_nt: TGCGCCAGCAGCTTCGGGAGCCCCAATCAGCCCCAGCATTTT
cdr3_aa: CASSFGSPNQPQHF

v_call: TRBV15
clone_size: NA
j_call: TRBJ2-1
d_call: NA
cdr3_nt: TGTGCCACCAGCAGAGATAGGCGGAATGAGCAGTTCTTC
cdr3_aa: CATSRDRRNEQFF

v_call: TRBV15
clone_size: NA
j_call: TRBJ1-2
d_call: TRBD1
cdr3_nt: TGTGCCACCAGCAGAGAGGGGACAGGGAATGGCTACACCTTC
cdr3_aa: CATSREGTGNGYTF

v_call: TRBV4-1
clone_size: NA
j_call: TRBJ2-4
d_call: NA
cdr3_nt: TGCGCCAGCAGCCAAGGGGGACTCGCCAAAAACATTCAGTACTTC
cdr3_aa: CASSQGGLAKNIQYF

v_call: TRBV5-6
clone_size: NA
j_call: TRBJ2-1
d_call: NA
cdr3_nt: TGTGCCAGCAGCCGAGGGCCCTACAATGAGCAGTTCTTC
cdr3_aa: CASSRGPYNEQFF

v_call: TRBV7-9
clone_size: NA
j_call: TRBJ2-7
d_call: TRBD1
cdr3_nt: TGTGCCAGCAGCTTCATCCGGGACAGGCCTTACCTGGACGAGCAGTACTTC
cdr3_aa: CASSFIRDRPYLDEQYF

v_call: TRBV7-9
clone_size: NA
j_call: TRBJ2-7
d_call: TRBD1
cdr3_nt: TGTGCCAGCAGCTCGGACAGGGGGCCTTACGAGCAGTACTTC
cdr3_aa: CASSSDRGPYEQYF

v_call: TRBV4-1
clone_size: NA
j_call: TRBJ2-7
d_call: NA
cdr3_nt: TGCGCCAGCAGCCCAGGGTCAGGGATCGTTAACGAGCAGTACTTC
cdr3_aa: CASSPGSGIVNEQYF

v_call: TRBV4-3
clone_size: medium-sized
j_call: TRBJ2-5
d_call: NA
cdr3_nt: TGCGCCAGCAGCCCACGGGGCGGGGTCAGGGAGACCCAGTACTTC
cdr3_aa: CASSPRGGVRETQYF

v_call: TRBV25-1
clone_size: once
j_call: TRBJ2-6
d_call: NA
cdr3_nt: TGTGCCAGCAGTCGCCGTCAAACTGGACAAAGTCGGGCCAACGTCCTGACTTTC
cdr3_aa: CASSRRQTGQSRANVLTF

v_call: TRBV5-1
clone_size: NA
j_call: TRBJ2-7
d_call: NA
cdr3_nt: TGCGCCAGCAGCTTGGGTAACGAGCAGTACTTC
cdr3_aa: CASSLGNEQYF

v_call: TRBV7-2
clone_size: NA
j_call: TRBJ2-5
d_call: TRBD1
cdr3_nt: TGTGCCAGCAGCCCGGGACAGAGACTCCAAGAGACCCAGTACTTC
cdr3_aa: CASSPGQRLQETQYF

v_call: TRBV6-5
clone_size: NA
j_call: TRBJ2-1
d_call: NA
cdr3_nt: TGTGCCAGCCGAATAGCGGAGTACAATGAGCAGTTCTTC
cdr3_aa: CASRIAEYNEQFF

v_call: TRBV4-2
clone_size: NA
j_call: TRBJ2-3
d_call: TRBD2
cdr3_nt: TGTGCCAGCATGCCAGGGACTAGCGAGGCAGATACGCAGTATTTT
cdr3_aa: CASMPGTSEADTQYF

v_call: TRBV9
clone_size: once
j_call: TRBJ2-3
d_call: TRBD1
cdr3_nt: TGTGCCAGCAGCCCGGGGACAGGGCGCACAGATACGCAGTATTTT
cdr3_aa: CASSPGTGRTDTQYF

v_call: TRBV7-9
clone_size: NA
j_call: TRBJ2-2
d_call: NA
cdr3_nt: TGTGCCAGCAGCTTAAGGACTGCAGCGAACACCGGGGAGCTGTTTTTT
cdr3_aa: CASSLRTAANTGELFF

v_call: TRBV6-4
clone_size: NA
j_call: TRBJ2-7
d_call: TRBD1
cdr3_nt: TGTGCCAGCAGTGAATATGGGACAGGAGCCTACGAGCAGTACTTC
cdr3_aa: CASSEYGTGAYEQYF

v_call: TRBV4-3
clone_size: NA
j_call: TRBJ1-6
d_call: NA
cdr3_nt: TGCGCCAGCAGCCTGTCTCGGGACAAGAAGCTCTCACCCCTCCACTTT
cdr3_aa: CASSLSRDKKLSPLHF

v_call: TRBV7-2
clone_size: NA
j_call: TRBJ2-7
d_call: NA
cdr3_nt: TGTGCCAGCAGTTCAGGCCTTGGCATCTACGAGCAGTACTTC
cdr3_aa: CASSSGLGIYEQYF

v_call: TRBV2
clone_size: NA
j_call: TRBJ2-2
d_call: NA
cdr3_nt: TGTGCCAGCAGGACTACAGGGGGGGTTCCCGGGGAGCTGTTTTTT
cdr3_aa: CASRTTGGVPGELFF

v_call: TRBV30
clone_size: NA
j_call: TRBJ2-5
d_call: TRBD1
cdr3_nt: TGTGCCTGGACGACAGGGGGCGCTTCCGAGACCCAGTACTTC
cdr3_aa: CAWTTGGASETQYF

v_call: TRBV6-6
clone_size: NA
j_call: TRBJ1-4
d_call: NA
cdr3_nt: TGTGCCAGCAGTTACGAGTCCAAGGGAGATGAAAAACTGTTTTTT
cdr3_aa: CASSYESKGDEKLFF

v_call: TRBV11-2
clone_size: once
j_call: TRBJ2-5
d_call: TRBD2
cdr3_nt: TGTGCCAGCAGCCCTAGTGACGGGGGGGCCGAGACCCAGTACTTC
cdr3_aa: CASSPSDGGAETQYF

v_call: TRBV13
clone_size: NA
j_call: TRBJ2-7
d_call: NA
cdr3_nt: TGTGCCAGCAGCTTAGGGGGCCGGTACGAGCAGTACTTC
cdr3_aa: CASSLGGRYEQYF

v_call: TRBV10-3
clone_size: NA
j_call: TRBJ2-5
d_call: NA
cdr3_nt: TGTGCCATTTCTCAGACAGGCCAAGAGACCCAGTACTTC
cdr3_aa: CAISQTGQETQYF

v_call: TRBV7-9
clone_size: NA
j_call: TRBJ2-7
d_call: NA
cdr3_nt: TGTGCCAGCAGCTCCGGACACTCAATCTCCTACGAGCAGTACTTC
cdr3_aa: CASSSGHSISYEQYF

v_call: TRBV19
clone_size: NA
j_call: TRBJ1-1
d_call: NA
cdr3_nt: TGTGCCAGCAAGCTGGGGGCGGCTGAAGCTTTCTTT
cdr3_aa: CASKLGAAEAFF

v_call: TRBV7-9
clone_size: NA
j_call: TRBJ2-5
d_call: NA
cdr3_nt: TGTGCCAGCAGGGCACTAGCAGGGTACCAAGAGACCCAGTACTTC
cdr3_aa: CASRALAGYQETQYF

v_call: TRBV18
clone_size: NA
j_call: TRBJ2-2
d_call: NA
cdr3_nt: TGTGCCAGCTCACCATCCCCCACAGGCAGGGGTACCGGGGAGCTGTTTTTT
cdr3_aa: CASSPSPTGRGTGELFF

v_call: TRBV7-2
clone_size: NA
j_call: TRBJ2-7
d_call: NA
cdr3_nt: TGTGCCAGCAGCCCGGCGGCTAGCGTATACGAGCAGTACTTC
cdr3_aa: CASSPAASVYEQYF

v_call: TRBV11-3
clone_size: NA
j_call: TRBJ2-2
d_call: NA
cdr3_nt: TGTGCCAGCAGCTTAGGTGCGACCGGGGAGCTGTTTTTT
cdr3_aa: CASSLGATGELFF

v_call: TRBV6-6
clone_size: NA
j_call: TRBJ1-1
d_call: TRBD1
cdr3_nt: TGTGCCAGCGGGGCGGACAGGGGGTTGACTGAAGCTTTCTTT
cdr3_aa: CASGADRGLTEAFF

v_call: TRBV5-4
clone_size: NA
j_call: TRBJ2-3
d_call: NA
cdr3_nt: TGTGCCAGCAGCTTCTTGGGACATTCAGATACGCAGTATTTT
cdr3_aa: CASSFLGHSDTQYF

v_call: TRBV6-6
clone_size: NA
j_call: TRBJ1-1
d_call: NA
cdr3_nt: TGTGCCAGCAGTTACCGTACTGAAGCTTTCTTT
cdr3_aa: CASSYRTEAFF

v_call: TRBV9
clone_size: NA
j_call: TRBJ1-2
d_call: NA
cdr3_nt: TGTGCCAGCAGCGCCAGTCCTGATGGCTATGGCTACACCTTC
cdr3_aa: CASSASPDGYGYTF

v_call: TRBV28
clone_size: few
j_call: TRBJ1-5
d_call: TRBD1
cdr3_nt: TGTGCCAGCAGTTTCTGGACAGGCAGCAATCAGCCCCAGCATTTT
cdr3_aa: CASSFWTGSNQPQHF

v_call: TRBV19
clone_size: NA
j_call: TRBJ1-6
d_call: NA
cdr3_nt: TGTGCCAGTAGGATGGACAGCAGCTCCTATAATTCACCCCTCCACTTT
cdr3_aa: CASRMDSSSYNSPLHF

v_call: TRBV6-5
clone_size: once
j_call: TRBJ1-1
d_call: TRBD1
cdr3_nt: TGTGCCAGCAGTTACTCCTTGGACAGGGGGCTGACTGAAGCTTTCTTT
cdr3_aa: CASSYSLDRGLTEAFF

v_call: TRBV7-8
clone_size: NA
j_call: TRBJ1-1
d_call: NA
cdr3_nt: TGTGCCAGCAGCTCCGGAGTACTGAACACTGAAGCTTTCTTT
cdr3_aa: CASSSGVLNTEAFF

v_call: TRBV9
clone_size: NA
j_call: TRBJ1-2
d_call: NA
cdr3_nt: TGTGCCAGCAGCGTAGGGGGGGGAATCAGCCGCTACACCTTC
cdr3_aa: CASSVGGGISRYTF

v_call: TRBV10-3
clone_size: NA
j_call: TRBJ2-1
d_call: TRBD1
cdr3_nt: TGTGCCACGGACTCCGGACAGGGCTACAATGAGCAGTTCTTC
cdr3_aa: CATDSGQGYNEQFF

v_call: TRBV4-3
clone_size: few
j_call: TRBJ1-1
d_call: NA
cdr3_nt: TGCGCCAGCAGCTATACTGCCGAGGACACTGAAGCTTTCTTT
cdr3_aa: CASSYTAEDTEAFF

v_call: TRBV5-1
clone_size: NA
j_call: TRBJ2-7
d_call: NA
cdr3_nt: TGCGCCAGCAGCCCCGGACAGCTAGCCTACGAGCAGTACTTC
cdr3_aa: CASSPGQLAYEQYF

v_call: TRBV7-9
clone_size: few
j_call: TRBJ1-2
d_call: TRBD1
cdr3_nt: TGTGCCAGCAGGGCAGGGGGTTTATATGGCTACACCTTC
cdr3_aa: CASRAGGLYGYTF

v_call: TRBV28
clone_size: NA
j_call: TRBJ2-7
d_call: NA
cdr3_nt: TGTGCCAGCAGTTTGGCAGGGGTTTACGAGCAGTACTTC
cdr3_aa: CASSLAGVYEQYF

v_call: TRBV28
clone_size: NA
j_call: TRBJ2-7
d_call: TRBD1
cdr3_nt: TGTGCCAGCAGCTCGGACAGGGGCTCCTACGAGCAGTACTTC
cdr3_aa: CASSSDRGSYEQYF

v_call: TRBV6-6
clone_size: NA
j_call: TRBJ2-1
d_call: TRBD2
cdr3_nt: TGTGCCAGCAGTTACCCCAGCGGGGGGTCTTACAATGAGCAGTTCTTC
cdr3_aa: CASSYPSGGSYNEQFF

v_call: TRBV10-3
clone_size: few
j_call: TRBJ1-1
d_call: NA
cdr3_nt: TGTGCCATCAGTGAGCCGGGTGGTCCTGAAGCTTTCTTT
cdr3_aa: CAISEPGGPEAFF

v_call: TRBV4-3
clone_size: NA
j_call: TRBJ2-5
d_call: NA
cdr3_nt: TGCGCCAGCAGCCCCCGGCAGGGCGACCAAGAGACCCAGTACTTC
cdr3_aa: CASSPRQGDQETQYF

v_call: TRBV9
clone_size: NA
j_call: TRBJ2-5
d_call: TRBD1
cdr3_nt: TGTGCCAGCAGCGTAGCGGGACAGGGGGTTGAGACCCAGTACTTC
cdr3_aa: CASSVAGQGVETQYF

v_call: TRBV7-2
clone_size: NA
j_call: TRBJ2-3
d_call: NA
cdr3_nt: TGTGCCAGCAGCCAGTCTGGGGGGTCCACAGATACGCAGTATTTT
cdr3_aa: CASSQSGGSTDTQYF

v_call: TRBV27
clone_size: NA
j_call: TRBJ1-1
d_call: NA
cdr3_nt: TGTGCCAGCAGCGCGGCCCTGAACACTGAAGCTTTCTTT
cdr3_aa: CASSAALNTEAFF

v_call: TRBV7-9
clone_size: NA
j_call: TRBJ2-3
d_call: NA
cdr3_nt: TGTGCCAGCAGCCCTCCCAGGGCGGGGGATACGCAGTATTTT
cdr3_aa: CASSPPRAGDTQYF

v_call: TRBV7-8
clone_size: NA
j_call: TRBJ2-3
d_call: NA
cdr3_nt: TGTGCCAGCACCTTCGGACTCTACTCTTTGTCGGATACGCAGTATTTT
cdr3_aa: CASTFGLYSLSDTQYF